Each of the 27 T cell receptor beta chains below was sequenced from the same sample in a study of T cells in narcolepsy. Clones were sequenced by immunoSEQ multiplex PCR, and TCRdb holds only the in-frame ones, with some missing. The sample lists approximately 30,000 clones, around 86% occurring once. Specimen: CD45RA- memory CD4+ T cells from PBMCs. Receptors were obtained from a human donor with narcolepsy.

The chain has TRBV28 and TRBJ2-1; 11 bases match TRBD1. Per germline, CDR1 MDHEN and CDR2 SYDVKM. V shed 7 bases and J 8 bases; nucleotides not matched to a gene: 10. This CDR3 is 15 amino acids long. The CDR3 DNA follows: TGTGCCAGCAACGAATCCGGGACAGGGGGTGATGAGCAGTTCTTC. This codes for CASNESGTGGDEQFF.

The rearrangement uses TRBV5-1 and TRBJ2-7; tentatively, D is TRBD1 (6 bases). There are 13 residues in the CDR3. The germline V gene encodes CDR1 SGHRS and CDR2 YFSETQ. The V end lost 0 bases, the J end lost 5 bases, and 9 bases lay between the germline ends. The CDR3 reads CASSLGPGDEQYF. Here the CDR3 DNA reads TGCGCCAGCAGCTTGGGGCCAGGGGACGAGCAGTACTTC.

The chain is built from TRBV4-1 and TRBJ2-1; D possibly corresponds to TRBD1 (6 bases). V was clipped by 1 base and J by 2 bases, with 9 bases between them. Germline assignment: CDR1 MGHRA and CDR2 YSYEKL. CDR3 length: 15 amino acids. CDR3 coding DNA: TGCGCCAGCAGCCAAGGGGGGCTAGCCTACAATGAGCAGTTCTTC. It yields the protein CASSQGGLAYNEQFF.

V and J are TRBV10-1 and TRBJ2-3; 8 bases are a match to TRBD2. Germline V lookup: CDR1 WNHNN, CDR2 SYGVQD (reference sequence). This CDR3 region has 16 residues. The trim removed 3 bases at V and 5 bases at J, leaving 10 bases unmatched. In nucleotides, the CDR3 is TGCGCCAGCAGTGATGACCCAGCGGGGGTTCTAGATACGCAGTATTTT. Its protein is CASSDDPAGVLDTQYF.

J is TRBJ1-1 and V is TRBV27; D unresolved. Germline V gene sequence: CDR1 MNHEY, CDR2 SMNVEV (reference sequence). The V gene lost 6 bases and the J gene lost 1 base, with 9 bases spanning the gap. The CDR3 extends over 13 amino acids. This chain's CDR3 is CASRPERNTEAFF. CDR3 DNA sequence: TGTGCCAGCAGGCCGGAGCGGAACACTGAAGCTTTCTTT.

The chain recombines TRBV10-1 with TRBJ1-1; D is undetermined. Trimming shortened V by 6 bases and J by 3 bases, and 11 bases separated the two germline ends. This CDR3 has 13 residues. Per the germline V gene, CDR1 is WNHNN and CDR2 is SYGVQD (reference sequence). CDR3 coding DNA: TGCGCCAGCAGCCTCAAGAGGGACACTGAAGCTTTCTTT. Residues: CASSLKRDTEAFF.

As concerns this clone: This specimen includes other DNA sequences encoding the same CDR3. V gene TRBV4-1 combines with J gene TRBJ2-5; 7 bases map to TRBD1. CDR1 MGHRA and CDR2 YSYEKL come from the germline V gene. V gave up 4 bases and J gave up 7 bases; unmatched junction bases: 9. The CDR3 runs to 14 residues. The CDR3 DNA reads TGCGCCAGCAGCCTACGGCAGGGGGATGGGACCCAGTACTTC. This translates into CASSLRQGDGTQYF.

This clone was seen a single time. The chain is built from TRBV7-2 and TRBJ1-5, with 7 bases aligning to TRBD1. J lost 0 bases, V lost 0 bases, and 17 bases had no gene match. This CDR3 spans 21 amino acids. CDR1 SGHTA and CDR2 FQGNSA come from the germline V gene. CDR3 nucleotide sequence: TGTGCCAGCAGCTTAGCACAGGGGTGTCCAGGGGCGATGGATAGCAATCAGCCCCAGCATTTT. Its translation is CASSLAQGCPGAMDSNQPQHF.

The V and J genes are TRBV23-1 and TRBJ2-3; 7 bases are a match to TRBD1. TRBV23-1 belongs to the ORF category, with a function that is uncertain. V shed 0 bases and J 4 bases; nucleotides not matched to a gene: 7. The CDR3 has 16 amino acids. The CDR3 sequence: CASSQSRPQGADTQYF. CDR3 sequence (DNA): TGCGCCAGCAGTCAATCGAGGCCCCAGGGGGCAGATACGCAGTATTTT.

This chain joins TRBV7-9 and TRBJ2-1; the D is unclear. V was cut by 5 bases and J by 8 bases, with 7 bases left in between. In germline, CDR1 is SEHNR, CDR2 FQNEAQ (reference sequence). CDR3 size: 11 residues. The DNA for the CDR3 is TGTGCCAGCAGCCTAGTCGATGAGCAGTTCTTC. Translating gives CASSLVDEQFF.

The rearrangement links TRBV18 to TRBJ1-1, with D hard to call. There are 16 residues in the CDR3. Germline CDR1 KGHSH, CDR2 LQKENI. The V end was cut by 1 base, the J end by 3 bases, with 15 bases between. The CDR3: CASSPRKPTGDTEAFF. The CDR3 DNA reads TGTGCCAGCTCACCACGAAAGCCGACTGGGGACACTGAAGCTTTCTTT.

This chain links TRBV6-5 with TRBJ2-4; D tentatively reads TRBD1 or TRBD2 (5 bases each). The CDR3 length is 13 residues. Germline CDR1 is MNHEY and CDR2 is SVGAGI. Between the trimmed V and J ends, which lost 6 bases and 8 bases, there was a span of 14 bases. The CDR3 DNA is TGTGCCAGCAGAACCGGGACGTCGGACATTCAGTACTTC. This encodes CASRTGTSDIQYF.

CDR3 protein: CASISSRLAVSYEQYF. CDR3 DNA: TGTGCCAGCATCTCGAGTAGGCTAGCGGTATCCTACGAGCAGTACTTC. The gene calls are TRBV11-3 and TRBJ2-7; TRBD2 agrees at 7 bases. The germline CDR1 and CDR2 sequences are SGHNT and YENEEA. J lost 1 base, V lost 7 bases, and 13 bases had no gene match. The CDR3 spans 16 residues.

The chain carries TRBV25-1 and TRBJ1-1, with D unresolved. There are 14 residues in the CDR3. Trimming cost V 2 bases and J 0 bases, with 7 bases left between them. Germline CDR1 is MGHDK and CDR2 is SYGVNS. DNA for the CDR3: TGTGCCAGCAGTGAACATGGCCTGAACACTGAAGCTTTCTTT. Translation: CASSEHGLNTEAFF.

This chain joins TRBV6-5 and TRBJ1-1, with D possibly matching TRBD1 (5 bases). Trimming shortened V by 2 bases and J by 8 bases, and 12 bases separated the two germline ends. There are 13 residues in the CDR3. CDR1 MNHEY and CDR2 SVGAGI come from the germline V gene. The CDR3 region is CASSYPQGGEAFF. CDR3 sequence (DNA): TGTGCCAGCAGTTACCCGCAGGGCGGAGAAGCTTTCTTT.

This sequence joins TRBV4-1 and TRBJ2-5; TRBD1 aligns across 11 bases. This CDR3 has 18 amino acids. With V trimmed by 0 bases and J by 3 bases, 9 bases remained unmatched. Germline V lookup: CDR1 MGHRA, CDR2 YSYEKL. DNA of the CDR3: TGCGCCAGCAGCCAAGATCTTTGGACAGGGGGCGCGAAAGAGACCCAGTACTTC. Its translation is CASSQDLWTGGAKETQYF.

Turning to this clone: An end of the junction does not agree with germline; a read error may underlie this. The chain carries TRBV6-5 and TRBJ2-7, with 12 bases that match TRBD1. From germline, CDR1 is MNHEY and CDR2 SVGAGI. The CDR3 covers 14 residues. The CDR3 reads CASSYLTPGQGAGW. For the CDR3, the DNA is TGTGCCAGCAGTTACCTAACACCGGGACAGGGGGCGGGCTGG.

V is TRBV11-2 and J is TRBJ2-3; no clear D. Germline assignment: CDR1 SGHAT and CDR2 FQNNGV. This CDR3 contains 11 residues. Trimming removed 1 base from V and 6 bases from J, with 2 bases in between. The CDR3 spells CASSLGDTQYF. The CDR3 bases are TGTGCCAGCAGCTTAGGTGATACGCAGTATTTT.

DNA for the CDR3: TGTGCCAGCAGCCGAGGGGCGGGGCAAGAGACCCAGTACTTC. Translating gives CASSRGAGQETQYF. The genes are TRBV7-9 and TRBJ2-5; D is perhaps TRBD2 (6 bases). The V and J ends lost 5 bases and 2 bases respectively, with 12 bases between them. The CDR3 totals 14 residues. Germline-derived CDR1 and CDR2 are SEHNR and FQNEAQ (reference sequence).

In the case of this clone: Its ends do not fully match the called genes, so a read error is possible. This chain's CDR3 is CASSPRATF. The CDR3 DNA sequence: TGTGCCAGCAGCCCCCGGGCTACCTTT. This chain uses TRBV7-9 with TRBJ1-1; D is unclear. This CDR3 comprises 9 residues. Germline V lookup: CDR1 SEHNR, CDR2 FQNEAQ (reference sequence).

V and J are TRBV10-3 and TRBJ2-3, with 9 bases that match TRBD2. From germline, CDR1 is ENHRY and CDR2 SYGVKD. The CDR3 consists of 14 residues. The junction had 4 bases not matched to a gene; V was cut back by 3 bases and J by 6 bases. The CDR3 coding sequence is TGTGCCATCAGTGATGGGCGGGAGGGGGATACGCAGTATTTT. Encoded protein: CAISDGREGDTQYF.

In its sample, this clone was seen once. This chain links TRBV11-3 with TRBJ2-1; 9 positions agree with TRBD2. The CDR3 contains 15 residues. With V trimmed by 1 base and J by 7 bases, 5 bases remained unmatched. Germline V CDR1 and CDR2: SGHNT, YENEEA. As DNA, the CDR3 is TGTGCCAGCAGCTTAGGTGTTAGCGGGGGTAATGAGCAGTTCTTC. It translates to CASSLGVSGGNEQFF.

This chain connects TRBV5-1 to TRBJ2-5, with 11 bases aligning to TRBD1. The J call is doubtful: the DNA matches TRBJ2-7 better. Germline loops: CDR1 SGHRS, CDR2 YFSETQ. This CDR3 has 16 amino acids. CDR3 nucleotides: TGCGCCAGCAGCTTAAACTCCGGGACAGGGGGTGACGAGCAGTACTTC. It encodes CASSLNSGTGGDEQYF.

V and J are TRBV4-1 and TRBJ1-1, with D maybe TRBD1 (6 bases). Germline V gives CDR1 MGHRA, CDR2 YSYEKL. The CDR3 extends over 14 amino acids. V lost 2 bases and J 4 bases, leaving 11 bases between the germline ends. CDR3 sequence (DNA): TGCGCCAGCAGCCAACTCGACAGGTCCACTGAAGCTTTCTTT. It codes for CASSQLDRSTEAFF.

This clone has only one observation. The rearrangement joins TRBV5-1 to TRBJ2-5; 9 nucleotides line up with TRBD1. The germline CDR1 and CDR2 sequences are SGHRS and YFSETQ. The CDR3 runs to 14 residues. Trimming removed 4 bases from V and 6 bases from J; junction bases left unmatched: 7. The CDR3 DNA reads as TGCGCCAGCAGCGGGGGACAGGGCGTCCAGACCCAGTACTTC. Protein sequence: CASSGGQGVQTQYF.

This clone was detected only once. This rearrangement joins TRBV18 to TRBJ1-2; tentative D call: TRBD1 (6 bases). The CDR3 has 18 amino acids. Germline CDR1 reads KGHSH; CDR2 reads LQKENI. V lost 0 bases, J lost 4 bases, and 21 bases lay in between. The CDR3: CASSPPVVQGTTGYGYTF. The CDR3 coding sequence is TGTGCCAGCTCACCACCGGTGGTACAGGGAACCACTGGCTATGGCTACACCTTC. The whole variable domain, filled in from reference TRBV18 and TRBJ1-2, reads NAGVMQNPRHLVRRRGQEARLRCSPMKGHSHVYWYRQLPEEGLKFMVYLQKENIIDESGMPKERFSAEFPKEGPSILRIQQVVRGDSAAYFCASSPPVVQGTTGYGYTFGSGTRLTVV.

The J gene is TRBJ2-1, the V gene TRBV14, with D unclear. Trimming removed 6 bases from V and 6 bases from J, with 21 bases in between. Germline values: CDR1 SGHDN, CDR2 FVKESK. The CDR3 covers 16 residues. The CDR3 nucleotides read TGTGCCAGCAGTCGCACCGGGCTTCGGCTCGTCAATGAGCAGTTCTTC. Its protein is CASSRTGLRLVNEQFF.